This paragraph covers one T cell receptor beta chain sequence. As originally analysed: Amplification from reference gene primers served as the basis for estimated nucleated cell counts. This table comes from immunoSEQ multiplex PCR, and its TCRdb copy is limited to in-frame clones, with some not included. The DNA was the basis for D and trimming; V, J and clone size are from that table. The profile covers 100,000 to 150,000 clones, with roughly four fifths appearing a single time and around 2.4% taken by the ten largest. Germline V CDR1 and CDR2: LGHDT, YNNKEL (reference sequence). Trimming took 3 bases from V and 1 from J, leaving 13 bases between them. The CDR3 is made up of 16 amino acids. The data stem from a study of blood T cell repertoires in COVID-19. In the study overall: PBMCs, B-cell-depleted T cells, or T cells provided the cDNA or gDNA that made up the material.

The chain carries TRBV3-1 (or the pseudogene TRBV3-2) and TRBJ1-5; possibly TRBD1 for D (6 bases). Source material: PBMCs or T cells enriched from blood (not recorded which). The receptor was derived from a man aged 40-49 years with acute COVID-19. The CDR3 sequence: CASSQGGGMSNQPQHF. CDR3 sequence (DNA): TGTGCCAGCAGCCAGGGGGGGGGCATGAGCAATCAGCCCCAGCATTTT.